Below are 26 T cell receptor beta chains sequenced from a single sample in a study of PD-1 blockade in classical Hodgkin lymphoma. Each patient experienced a relapse that followed autologous stem cell transplantation, and brentuximab vedotin exposure varied. Profiling relied on immunoSEQ multiplex PCR, and the TCRdb table lists in-frame clones only, not all of them. The sample records 30,000 to 50,000 clones, approximately 80% being singletons. The sequenced sample was peripheral blood mononuclear cells (PBMCs), obtained at baseline. The source is a human donor with classical Hodgkin lymphoma.

The V call is TRBV6-5, the J call TRBJ2-2, with D perhaps matching TRBD2 (5 bases). The CDR3 extends over 14 amino acids. V gave up 6 bases and J gave up 2 bases, with 10 bases separating them. CDR1 MNHEY and CDR2 SVGAGI come from the germline V gene. The CDR3 bases are TGTGCCAGCAGACCGAGGGCCAACACCGGGGAGCTGTTTTTT. Translating gives CASRPRANTGELFF.

The chain employs TRBV28 and TRBJ2-1, with D perhaps TRBD1 or TRBD2 (5 bases each). CDR3 length: 13 amino acids. Germline CDR1 and CDR2: MDHEN and SYDVKM. Deletions cut 5 bases from V and 5 bases from J, with 10 bases between. The CDR3 loop is CASSIGANNEQFF. The CDR3 region has the DNA TGTGCCAGCAGTATCGGGGCAAACAATGAGCAGTTCTTC.

The chain carries TRBV28 and TRBJ2-7, with D possibly being TRBD1 (6 bases). V shed 3 bases and J shed 7 bases, with 19 bases lying between them. This CDR3 is built from 15 residues. The germline V gene encodes CDR1 MDHEN and CDR2 SYDVKM. Written as DNA, the CDR3 is TGTGCCAGCAGTTTTATCGGGGCAGGGGATTTTGAGCAGTACTTC. It specifies CASSFIGAGDFEQYF.

The chain joins TRBV10-3 to TRBJ2-2; maybe TRBD1 (6 bases). The CDR3 has 13 amino acids. CDR1 ENHRY and CDR2 SYGVKD come from the germline V gene. V was clipped by 7 bases and J by 4 bases, with 10 bases between them. CDR3 DNA sequence: TGTGCCATCAAGGCAGGGGTCACCGGGGAGCTGTTTTTT. Translating gives CAIKAGVTGELFF.

The gene calls are TRBV7-9 and TRBJ2-7; 8 nucleotides align to TRBD2. CDR1 is SEHNR, CDR2 FQNEAQ, per germline (reference sequence). The CDR3 has 15 amino acids. V shed 5 bases and J 6 bases; nucleotides not matched to a gene: 12. DNA of the CDR3: TGTGCCAGCAGCCTGACTAGCGTCTGGGAGTCCGAGCAGTACTTC. This sequence encodes CASSLTSVWESEQYF. The full variable domain, with the rest looked up from reference TRBV7-9 and TRBJ2-7, is DTGVSQNPRHKITKRGQNVTFRCDPISEHNRLYWYRQTLGQGPEFLTYFQNEAQLEKSRLLSDRFSAERPKGSFSTLEIQRTEQGDSAMYLCASSLTSVWESEQYFGPGTRLTVT.

The chain links TRBV11-3 to TRBJ2-5, with D tentatively TRBD1 (5 bases). Germline V gene sequence: CDR1 SGHNT, CDR2 YENEEA. V lost 5 bases and J lost 5, with 12 bases in between. CDR3 length equals 13 residues. CDR3: CASSEDSEETQYF. Here the CDR3 DNA reads TGTGCCAGCAGCGAAGACAGTGAGGAGACCCAGTACTTC.

This sequence joins TRBV19 and TRBJ2-3; possible D gene TRBD1, 6 bases. The ends were cut back, 3 bases at V and 5 bases at J, with 12 bases in the middle. The CDR3 is 14 amino acids. Germline V gene sequence: CDR1 LNHDA, CDR2 SQIVND (reference sequence). CDR3 residues: CASSIGQGIDTQYF. The CDR3 coding sequence is TGTGCCAGTAGTATTGGTCAGGGGATAGATACGCAGTATTTT.

This chain joins TRBV18 and TRBJ1-1; D not resolved. The CDR3 extends over 14 amino acids. Trimming stripped 6 bases from V and 3 bases from J, with 14 bases between. The germline V gene encodes CDR1 KGHSH and CDR2 LQKENI. Here the CDR3 reads CASSTALTDTEAFF. The CDR3 coding sequence is TGTGCCAGCTCGACGGCTCTCACGGACACTGAAGCTTTCTTT.

Sample share makes this clone medium-sized (0.01 to 0.1%). The chain uses TRBV7-9 and TRBJ2-7; 10 bases fit TRBD1. Germline V lookup: CDR1 SEHNR, CDR2 FQNEAQ (reference sequence). The junction had 4 bases not matched to a gene; V was cut back by 10 bases and J by 7 bases. The CDR3 is made up of 11 amino acids. The CDR3 spells CATDRGQEQYF. The DNA of the CDR3 is TGTGCCACTGACAGGGGGCAAGAGCAGTACTTC.

The genes are TRBV2 and TRBJ2-5; a possible D gene is TRBD1 (6 bases). The CDR3 loop spans 14 amino acids. Germline CDR1 SNHLY, CDR2 FYNNEI. V dropped 5 bases and J dropped 5 bases, with 15 bases sitting between them. The CDR3, as DNA: TGTGCCAGCAGTTCAGGACAGAATTTCGAGACCCAGTACTTC. Encoded protein: CASSSGQNFETQYF.

V is TRBV5-6 and J is TRBJ2-3; 9 nucleotides line up with TRBD2. Germline loops: CDR1 SGHDT, CDR2 YYEEEE. Trimming at V came to 3 bases and at J to 3 bases, leaving 14 bases not matched to a gene. The CDR3 has 18 amino acids. The CDR3 coding sequence is TGTGCCAGCAGCTCAATAGCGGGAGACCCAGAAGGAACAGATACGCAGTATTTT. It encodes CASSSIAGDPEGTDTQYF.

This clone has a single count. The chain recombines TRBV11-2 with TRBJ1-2; 10 positions match TRBD1. Trimming at V came to 1 base and at J to 3 bases, leaving 2 bases not matched to a gene. The germline gives CDR1 SGHAT, CDR2 FQNNGV. The CDR3 is 15 amino acids. CDR3 loop: CASSLAGQGHYGYTF. CDR3 bases: TGTGCCAGCAGCTTAGCGGGACAGGGGCACTATGGCTACACCTTC.

V usage is TRBV28 and J usage is TRBJ2-4; D is unclear. V gave up 3 bases and J gave up 2 bases, with 8 bases separating them. This CDR3 spans 14 amino acids. CDR1 MDHEN and CDR2 SYDVKM come from the germline V gene. CDR3 DNA sequence: TGTGCCAGCAGTTTGGGCTGGTCCAAAAACATTCAGTACTTC. This encodes CASSLGWSKNIQYF.

This chain joins TRBV7-2 and TRBJ2-7; D is undetermined. V lost 2 bases and J lost 0, with 20 bases in between. The CDR3 length is 18 residues. Germline V gene lookup returns CDR1 SGHTA and CDR2 FQGNSA. The CDR3 sequence is CASSLKRYPGGSSYEQYF. The CDR3 region has the DNA TGTGCCAGCAGCTTAAAGCGATATCCAGGCGGAAGCTCCTACGAGCAGTACTTC.

The chain links TRBV6-5 to TRBJ1-2; D is ambiguous. There are 11 residues in the CDR3. Trimming cost V 5 bases and J 1 base, with 2 bases left between them. Germline CDR1 MNHEY, CDR2 SVGAGI. CDR3 nucleotide sequence: TGTGCCAGCAGTCGTAACTATGGCTACACCTTC. This codes for CASSRNYGYTF.

This chain uses TRBV6-5 with TRBJ2-7; 8 positions agree with TRBD1. The J segment lost 5 bases and the V segment lost 6 bases, leaving 6 bases of the junction unmatched. Germline lookup yields CDR1 MNHEY and CDR2 SVGAGI. The CDR3 contains 13 residues. Written as DNA, the CDR3 is TGTGCCAGCAGCTGGACAGGGACCGACGAGCAGTACTTC. It codes for CASSWTGTDEQYF.

This sequence joins TRBV6-5 and TRBJ2-1; D is possibly TRBD1 (6 bases). V lost 2 bases to trimming and J lost 4 bases, with 12 bases between them. CDR3 length: 15 amino acids. The germline CDR1 and CDR2 sequences are MNHEY and SVGAGI. Here the CDR3 DNA reads TGTGCCAGCAGTTACGCAGGGGAGACGTACAATGAGCAGTTCTTC. This translates into CASSYAGETYNEQFF.

The chain couples TRBV2 to TRBJ2-2; the D gene is possibly TRBD1 (7 bases). The CDR3 length is 13 residues. The germline V gene encodes CDR1 SNHLY and CDR2 FYNNEI. The V and J ends lost 7 bases and 4 bases respectively, with 10 bases between them. The CDR3 spells CASTRDSTGELFF. In nucleotides, the CDR3 is TGTGCCAGCACGCGGGACAGCACCGGGGAGCTGTTTTTT. The whole variable domain, filled in from reference TRBV2 and TRBJ2-2, reads EPEVTQTPSHQVTQMGQEVILRCVPISNHLYFYWYRQILGQKVEFLVSFYNNEISEKSEIFDDQFSVERPDGSNFTLKIRSTKLEDSAMYFCASTRDSTGELFFGEGSRLTVL.

This clone showed up just a few times. V usage is TRBV2 and J usage is TRBJ2-7; 7 positions agree with TRBD1. The CDR3 is 15 residues long. With V trimmed by 6 bases and J by 6 bases, 14 bases remained unmatched. Germline V gene sequence: CDR1 SNHLY, CDR2 FYNNEI. The CDR3 loop is CASSPGQTLPGEQYF. DNA of the CDR3: TGTGCCAGCAGCCCGGGACAGACCCTCCCCGGCGAGCAGTACTTC.

The chain recombines TRBV28 with TRBJ1-1, with 9 bases identical to TRBD1. The CDR3 has 14 amino acids. The germline V gene encodes CDR1 MDHEN and CDR2 SYDVKM. After removal of 6 bases from V and 5 bases from J, the junction contained 7 bases not matched to a gene. In nucleotides, the CDR3 is TGTGCCAGCAGCCCTGGACAGGGGAGGACTGAAGCTTTCTTT. Translating gives CASSPGQGRTEAFF.

The gene calls are TRBV28 and TRBJ2-3, with 9 bases lining up with TRBD1. In germline, CDR1 is MDHEN, CDR2 SYDVKM. J was trimmed by 2 bases and V by 5 bases; bases with no gene match: 8. This CDR3 has 16 residues. CDR3 in DNA: TGTGCCAGCAGTCATCGACAGGGGGGCGACACAGATACGCAGTATTTT. Translating gives CASSHRQGGDTDTQYF.

The rearrangement uses TRBV10-3 and TRBJ2-7; 12 bases align to TRBD2. The CDR3 spans 16 residues. V gave up 4 bases and J gave up 4 bases; unmatched junction bases: 8. CDR1 is ENHRY and CDR2 is SYGVKD in the germline V gene. DNA for the CDR3: TGTGCCATCAGTGGTACTCTAGCGGGAGGGTCTTACGAGCAGTACTTC. The encoded protein is CAISGTLAGGSYEQYF.

The chain recombines TRBV5-5 with TRBJ2-3, with 8 bases matching TRBD1. The germline V gene encodes CDR1 SGHKS and CDR2 YYEKEE (reference sequence). Unmatched junction bases numbered 2, after V lost 4 bases and J lost 1 base. The CDR3 extends over 14 amino acids. CDR3 nucleotides: TGTGCCAGCAGCCCGACAGGGGGCACAGATACGCAGTATTTT. It encodes CASSPTGGTDTQYF.

This chain uses TRBV6-5 with TRBJ1-5; D is possibly TRBD1 (5 bases). Germline V gives CDR1 MNHEY, CDR2 SVGAGI. CDR3 length: 15 amino acids. V was pared by 5 bases and J by 6 bases, with 17 bases between. This chain's CDR3 is CASSPDIGAGQPQHF. CDR3 in DNA: TGTGCCAGCAGTCCCGATATAGGGGCGGGTCAGCCCCAGCATTTT.

This clone was detected a few times. The genes are TRBV11-3 and TRBJ2-3; 9 nucleotides line up with TRBD2. Per the germline V gene, CDR1 is SGHNT and CDR2 is YENEEA. Losses at the gene ends were 1 base for V and 1 base for J; bases not matched to a gene: 9. CDR3 length equals 18 residues. CDR3 DNA: TGTGCCAGCAGCTTAGGTTATAGCGGGAGACTTGGCACAGATACGCAGTATTTT. It specifies CASSLGYSGRLGTDTQYF.

The chain couples TRBV6-5 to TRBJ1-1; the D is unclear. V lost 2 bases and J lost 4, with 8 bases in between. The germline V gene encodes CDR1 MNHEY and CDR2 SVGAGI. This CDR3 spans 13 amino acids. The CDR3 region is CASSYGEGTEAFF. CDR3 sequence (DNA): TGTGCCAGCAGTTACGGGGAAGGCACTGAAGCTTTCTTT.